Here is one T cell receptor beta chain with its context. This record belongs to a study of TIL therapy for anti-PD-1-resistant metastatic lung cancer. V was clipped by 5 bases and J by 4 bases; unmatched bases: 4. CDR3 length equals 15 residues. Per germline, CDR1 SSHAT and CDR2 FNYEAQ (reference sequence). This was the immunoSEQ v3 assay. The repertoire was sequenced with immunoSEQ multiplex PCR; TCRdb's copy has only in-frame clones and lacks some. Of just over 45,000 clones detected, roughly 78% appear once; the ten largest clones hold approximately 15%. The sample's time point: pre-treatment sample, taken before nivolumab and TIL therapy.

This receptor was obtained from an older man with non-small cell lung cancer. The genes are TRBV7-7 and TRBJ2-7, with TRBD2 matching 14 bases. The input for sequencing was blood, taken at baseline. CDR3: CASSPGTSGSYEQYF. The CDR3 DNA reads TGTGCCAGCAGCCCCGGGACTAGCGGGAGTTACGAGCAGTACTTC.